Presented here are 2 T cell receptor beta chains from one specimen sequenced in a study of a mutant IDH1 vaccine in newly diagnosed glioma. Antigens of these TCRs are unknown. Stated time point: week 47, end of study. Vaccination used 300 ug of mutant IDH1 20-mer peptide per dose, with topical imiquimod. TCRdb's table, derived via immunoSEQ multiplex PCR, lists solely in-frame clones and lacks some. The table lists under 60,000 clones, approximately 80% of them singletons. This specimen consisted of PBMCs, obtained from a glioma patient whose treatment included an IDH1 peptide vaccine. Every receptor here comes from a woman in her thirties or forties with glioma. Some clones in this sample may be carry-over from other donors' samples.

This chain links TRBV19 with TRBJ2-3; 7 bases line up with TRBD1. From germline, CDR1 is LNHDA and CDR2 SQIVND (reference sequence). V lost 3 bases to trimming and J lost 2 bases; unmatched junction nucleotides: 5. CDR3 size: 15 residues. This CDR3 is CASSMEDRSTDTQYF. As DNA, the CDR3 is TGTGCCAGTAGTATGGAGGACAGGTCCACAGATACGCAGTATTTT. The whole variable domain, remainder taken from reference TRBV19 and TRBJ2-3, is DGGITQSPKYLFRKEGQNVTLSCEQNLNHDAMYWYRQDPGQGLRLIYYSQIVNDFQKGDIAEGYSVSREKKESFPLTVTSAQKNPTAFYLCASSMEDRSTDTQYFGPGTRLTVL.

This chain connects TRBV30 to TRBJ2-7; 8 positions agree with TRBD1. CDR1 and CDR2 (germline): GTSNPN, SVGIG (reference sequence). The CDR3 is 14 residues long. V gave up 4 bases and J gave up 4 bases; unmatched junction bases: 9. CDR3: CAWTEGTGLYEQYF. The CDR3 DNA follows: TGTGCCTGGACCGAGGGGACAGGCCTTTACGAGCAGTACTTC.